Following are 13 T cell receptor beta chains from one sample sequenced in a study of metastatic and nonmetastatic thyroid tumors. Patients underwent thyroid surgery, and none had received any treatment before it. MiXCR reprocessed the PCR reads for TCRdb. The table includes around 20,000 clones, more than 15% detected once. The specimen sequenced was tumor tissue. These receptors all come from a female donor with papillary thyroid cancer or a benign thyroid nodule (not recorded which). Some clones in this sample may be carry-over from other donors' samples.

A remark on this clone: A read error may explain this, as a much larger clone is one base away. The rearrangement joins TRBV7-9 to TRBJ1-1; D unclear. Germline V CDR1 and CDR2: SEHNR, FQNEAQ (reference sequence). Trimming removed 4 bases at V and 5 bases at J, with 2 bases between. CDR3 length equals 10 residues. This CDR3 is CASSWTEAFF. Written as DNA, the CDR3 is TGTGCCAGCAGCTGGACTGAAGCTTTCTTT.

This clone was picked up many times. This CDR3 reads CASSPMMRGTDTQYF. The CDR3 region has the DNA TGTGCCAGCTCACCAATGATGAGGGGCACAGATACGCAGTATTTT. This chain joins TRBV18 and TRBJ2-3; weak D call: TRBD2 (5 bases). The CDR3 consists of 15 residues. Germline loops: CDR1 KGHSH, CDR2 LQKENI. Trimming removed 2 bases at V and 1 base at J, with 10 bases between. Full variable domain (rest looked up from reference TRBV18 and TRBJ2-3): NAGVMQNPRHLVRRRGQEARLRCSPMKGHSHVYWYRQLPEEGLKFMVYLQKENIIDESGMPKERFSAEFPKEGPSILRIQQVVRGDSAAYFCASSPMMRGTDTQYFGPGTRLTVL.

V usage is TRBV28 and J usage is TRBJ2-3, with 13 bases that match TRBD2. This CDR3 spans 19 amino acids. With V trimmed by 6 bases and J by 0 bases, 12 bases remained unmatched. The germline CDR1 and CDR2 sequences are MDHEN and SYDVKM. For the CDR3, the DNA is TGTGCCAGCAGAAGTTGGACTAGCGGGGGACATTATAGCACAGATACGCAGTATTTT. Its protein product is CASRSWTSGGHYSTDTQYF.

Many counts were recorded for this clone. The genes are TRBV7-6 and TRBJ2-2; perhaps TRBD2 as D (6 bases). V was shortened by 7 bases and J by 2 bases, with 11 bases between the two germline ends. Germline assignment: CDR1 SGHVS and CDR2 FNYEAQ. There are 14 residues in the CDR3. CDR3 coding DNA: TGTGCCAGCACTCCTAGCGACAACACCGGGGAGCTGTTTTTT. It codes for CASTPSDNTGELFF.

Regarding this clone: Mismatch with germline at one junction end may stem from a read error. The chain uses TRBV2 and TRBJ1-2; 8 nucleotides agree with TRBD1. The CDR3 length is 16 residues. Germline CDR1 and CDR2: SNHLY and FYNNEI. In DNA form, the CDR3 reads TGTGCCAGCAGGGCACCGGGACAGGCGGTAAAATATGGCCACACCTTC. Protein: CASRAPGQAVKYGHTF.

The rearrangement links TRBV5-5 to TRBJ2-2; D unresolved. V was clipped by 3 bases and J by 8 bases, with 11 bases between them. Germline V gives CDR1 SGHKS, CDR2 YYEKEE (reference sequence). CDR3 size: 13 residues. CDR3 protein: CASSSALRGELFF. The CDR3 DNA follows: TGTGCCAGCAGCTCGGCCCTGAGGGGGGAGCTGTTTTTT.

Sample share makes this clone medium-sized (0.01 to 0.1%). This chain uses TRBV12-3 or TRBV12-4 with TRBJ1-1; D unclear. The CDR3 contains 13 residues. The germline V and J ends were trimmed by 5 bases and 5 bases, with 12 bases remaining between them. In nucleotides, the CDR3 is TGTGCCAGCAGTGCAGGACCGGGTACTGAAGCTTTCTTT. Its protein is CASSAGPGTEAFF.

The chain combines TRBV30 with TRBJ1-1; no clear D. The CDR3 contains 14 residues. Trimming took 3 bases from V and 3 from J, leaving 14 bases between them. The germline V gene has CDR1 GTSNPN and CDR2 SVGIG (reference sequence). The CDR3, as DNA: TGTGCCTGGAGAGCCCCAACAGCGTACACTGAAGCTTTCTTT. This codes for CAWRAPTAYTEAFF.

There are many counts of this clone. The chain carries TRBV10-3 and TRBJ1-5; D possibly corresponds to TRBD1 (5 bases). Germline CDR1 and CDR2: ENHRY and SYGVKD. The CDR3 spans 16 residues. Trimming took 0 bases from V and 1 from J, leaving 10 bases between them. For the CDR3, the DNA is TGTGCCATCAGTGAGTCTTCAGGGAACAGCAATCAGCCCCAGCATTTT. Encoded protein: CAISESSGNSNQPQHF.

This clone came up many times. The rearrangement links TRBV19 to TRBJ1-2; 9 bases are a match to TRBD1. CDR1 LNHDA and CDR2 SQIVND come from the germline V gene (reference sequence). Germline trimming cut 10 bases from V and 4 bases from J; bases unmatched to any gene: 10. This CDR3 is built from 14 residues. CDR3 in amino acids: CATSGTGLFYGYTF. In DNA form, the CDR3 reads TGTGCCACATCCGGGACAGGGCTATTCTATGGCTACACCTTC.

The gene calls are TRBV15 and TRBJ1-5, with unresolved D. This CDR3 is 16 amino acids long. Trimming shortened V by 0 bases and J by 9 bases, and 18 bases separated the two germline ends. Per the germline V gene, CDR1 is LNHNV and CDR2 is YYDKDF (reference sequence). The CDR3 here is CATSREAGGGMRPQHF. As DNA, the CDR3 is TGTGCCACCAGCAGAGAGGCAGGTGGTGGCATGCGGCCCCAGCATTTT.

On this clone: Germline is not matched at one junction end, which may reflect a read error. The gene calls are TRBV5-4 and TRBJ2-7; D not resolved. Germline CDR1 SGHNT, CDR2 YYREEE (reference sequence). The CDR3 is 10 residues long. For the CDR3, the DNA is TGTGCCATCAGCCCCTACGAGCAGTACTTC. This encodes CAISPYEQYF.

This clone was seen repeatedly, ten times or more. This chain joins TRBV5-8 and TRBJ1-4, with D unresolved. Trimming took 4 bases from V and 7 from J, leaving 17 bases between them. The length of the CDR3 is 15 residues. Germline-derived CDR1 and CDR2 are SGHTS and YDEGEE. The CDR3 nucleotides read TGTGCCAGCAGCCGCCTTCGGGCAACAAGTGAAAAACTGTTTTTT. This translates into CASSRLRATSEKLFF.